This T cell receptor beta chain was documented in a study of T cell responses to AZD1222 COVID-19 vaccine. Regarding this clone: The target antigen is unknown.

The CDR3 runs to 19 residues. Study-wide results and caveats: Just a handful of AZD1222 recipients tested seropositive at baseline.

Generated by immunoSEQ multiplex PCR, the TCRdb table keeps only in-frame clones and is missing some. The sample records approximately 150,000 clones, more than 80% being singletons. Sequencing used peripheral blood, obtained 28 days after the second AZD1222 dose. V usage is TRBV21-1 and J usage is TRBJ2-5; the table gives TRBD1 as D, unverified against the DNA. TRBV21-1 is given as a pseudogene. The sequence came from an adult who received the AZD1222 COVID-19 vaccine. CDR3: CASSNYYSGTHPTGETQYF. CDR3 nucleotides: TGTGCCAGCAGCAATTATTATTCCGGGACACACCCCACGGGGGAGACCCAGTACTTC.